The 8 T cell receptor beta chains below were found in one sample sequenced in a study of T cell repertoires in cytomegalovirus infection. TCRdb recomputed calls from the reads with MiXCR, one row per CDR3 protein. This table holds fewer than 1,000,000 distinct CDR3 sequences, less than 40% found once. No antigen is known for these receptors. The source was cultured CD8+ T cells from PBMCs, collected from culture after CMV antigen stimulation. These receptor sequences come from a human donor in good health (CMV status not recorded). Some clones in this sample may be carry-over from other donors' samples.

A few counts support this clonotype. This chain links TRBV11-2 with TRBJ1-1; D remains unclear. The length of the CDR3 is 14 residues. Trimming cost V 4 bases and J 4 bases, with 13 bases left between them. The germline V gene encodes CDR1 SGHAT and CDR2 FQNNGV. The CDR3 reads CASSSRVLFTEAFF. CDR3 coding DNA: TGTGCCAGCAGCTCAAGGGTGTTGTTCACTGAAGCTTTCTTT.

This clonotype was seen only once. This sequence joins TRBV4-2 and TRBJ1-1, with D possibly matching TRBD1 (5 bases). Germline V gene sequence: CDR1 LGHNA, CDR2 YNFKEQ. V lost 4 bases and J 6 bases, leaving 12 bases between the germline ends. The CDR3 contains 13 residues. CDR3 DNA: TGTGCCAGCAGCCGCGATTGGGGGGCTGAAGCTTTCTTT. It codes for CASSRDWGAEAFF.

The rearrangement uses TRBV7-4 and TRBJ2-6, with no clear D. The germline V and J ends were trimmed by 5 bases and 1 base, with 18 bases remaining between them. CDR1 is SGHVT and CDR2 is SQSDAQ in the germline V gene. The CDR3 is 18 amino acids. In DNA form, the CDR3 reads TGTGCCAGCAGCCTCGGCGGACCTATGTTGTCTGGGGCCAACGTCCTGACTTTC. Translation gives CASSLGGPMLSGANVLTF.

The rearrangement joins TRBV11-3 to TRBJ2-3; TRBD2 agrees at 7 bases. The CDR3 covers 18 residues. Germline V lookup: CDR1 SGHNT, CDR2 YENEEA. J lost 3 bases, V lost 0 bases, and 12 bases had no gene match. CDR3 sequence: CASSLDPPGVGGTDTQYF. The CDR3 DNA reads TGTGCCAGCAGCTTAGACCCCCCGGGAGTGGGGGGGACAGATACGCAGTATTTT. The whole variable domain, filled in from reference TRBV11-3 and TRBJ2-3, reads EAGVVQSPRYKIIEKKQPVAFWCNPISGHNTLYWYLQNLGQGPELLIRYENEEAVDDSQLPKDRFSAERLKGVDSTLKIQPAELGDSAVYLCASSLDPPGVGGTDTQYFGPGTRLTVL.

This clonotype appeared once. This chain connects TRBV19 to TRBJ1-5; D gene ambiguous. Looked up from germline, CDR1 is LNHDA and CDR2 is SQIVND (reference sequence). CDR3 length: 15 residues. Trimming took 6 bases from V and 0 from J, leaving 12 bases between them. CDR3 sequence: CASSPWRASNQPQHF. In DNA, the CDR3 is TGTGCCAGTAGCCCTTGGAGGGCTAGCAATCAGCCCCAGCATTTT.

This chain connects TRBV6-5 to TRBJ2-7, with D perhaps matching TRBD1 (5 bases). This CDR3 contains 13 residues. V gave up 4 bases and J gave up 6 bases, with 13 bases separating them. Germline CDR1 and CDR2: MNHEY and SVGAGI. DNA for the CDR3: TGTGCCAGCAGTTCACAGGCATACAGCGAGCAGTACGTC. Translation: CASSSQAYSEQYV.

This clonotype was recorded only once. The rearrangement links TRBV6-5 to TRBJ1-2; D uncertain. The V end lost 6 bases, the J end lost 0 bases, and 17 bases lay between the germline ends. Germline assignment: CDR1 MNHEY and CDR2 SVGAGI. This CDR3 has 16 amino acids. DNA for the CDR3: TGTGCCAGCAGCCCCGATGTGGAGCCAGCTAACTATGGCTACACCTTC. Amino acids: CASSPDVEPANYGYTF.

The sample holds a few counts of this clonotype. The chain recombines TRBV28 with TRBJ2-3; TRBD1 agrees at 7 bases. J lost 2 bases, V lost 2 bases, and 13 bases had no gene match. The CDR3 is 18 residues long. Germline V gives CDR1 MDHEN, CDR2 SYDVKM. The CDR3 protein is CASSLPPGTAPTTDTQYF. In DNA, the CDR3 is TGTGCCAGCAGTTTACCCCCCGGGACAGCCCCAACCACAGATACGCAGTATTTT.